This TCR beta chain came from a study of regulatory T cells in long-lasting Graves disease. CDR3 regions were amplified by Arm-PCR using iRepertoire HTBI primers to build TCR beta libraries. Via MiXCR, TCRdb re-called the multiplex PCR reads, giving one row per CDR3 protein. The data contain about 560,000 distinct CDR3 sequences, about 16% of them singletons. Time point defined: newly diagnosed GD, antithyroid drugs for less than 3 months. PBMCs were the source of the RNA used for TCR sequencing. V lost 3 bases to trimming and J lost 1 base, with 4 bases between them. The CDR3 contains 14 residues. In germline, CDR1 is MNHEY, CDR2 SMNVEV (reference sequence). These data were also filed under a second study, of T cells in Graves' hyperthyroidism and ophthalmopathy. That source reports: First-round RT-PCR targeting the TCR CDR3 was performed with the HTBI primer set. Ophthalmopathy was distinguished from stable hyperthyroidism by 13 V-J signatures.

This chain connects TRBV27 to TRBJ2-6; D ambiguous. This TCR derives from a man aged 18 to 30 with Graves disease. The specimen comprised peripheral blood mononuclear cells (PBMCs), sampled at new diagnosis, from a patient treated with antithyroid drugs. The CDR3 region has the DNA TGTGCCAGCAGTTTTAGGTCTGGGGCCAACGTCCTGACTTTC. This encodes CASSFRSGANVLTF.